This T cell receptor (beta chain) came from a study of long-term antiretroviral therapy in people with HIV. Running of the v3.0 immunoSEQ assay took place at survey level. Repertoires were generated with immunoSEQ multiplex PCR, while TCRdb's copy carries only in-frame clones and drops some. This repertoire shows tens of thousands of clones, around four fifths found once; its top ten account for around 13%. This CDR3 spans 16 amino acids. The germline V and J ends were trimmed by 5 bases and 0 bases, with 16 bases remaining between them. Germline V CDR1 and CDR2: MDHEN, SYDVKM. This receptor was identified in a man between 18 and 35 years old with HIV. The chain couples TRBV28 to TRBJ1-1; D might be TRBD1 (6 bases). The source was unsorted PBMCs, collected 0.3 years after starting antiretroviral therapy. CDR3 DNA sequence: TGTGCCAGCAGTGTCCCGGGACACCTCATGAACACTGAAGCTTTCTTT. Residues: CASSVPGHLMNTEAFF.